A single sample gave rise to the 4 T cell receptor beta chains below, sequenced in a study of radiotherapy plus CTLA-4 blockade in lung cancer. Sequencing used immunoSEQ multiplex PCR; TCRdb keeps in-frame clones, though not all of them. The sample contains some 110,000 clones, approximately 80% of which appear only once. The sequencing used peripheral blood, collected from a patient treated with radiotherapy plus ipilimumab. These receptors all stem from a human donor with non-small cell lung cancer who had a partial response to radiotherapy plus ipilimumab.

This sequence joins TRBV19 and TRBJ2-7, with D perhaps TRBD2 (5 bases). The V end was cut by 8 bases, the J end by 2 bases, with 16 bases between. CDR1 LNHDA and CDR2 SQIVND come from the germline V gene (reference sequence). This CDR3 has 14 residues. DNA of the CDR3: TGTGCCAGTGGGCCGGGATCCTACACCTACGAGCAGTACTTC. Its translation is CASGPGSYTYEQYF.

This CDR3 is CASSRTGTGSYNEQFF. As DNA, the CDR3 is TGTGCCAGCAGCAGAACCGGGACTGGCTCCTACAATGAGCAGTTCTTC. This chain links TRBV11-2 with TRBJ2-1; D is perhaps TRBD2 (6 bases). Germline V gene sequence: CDR1 SGHAT, CDR2 FQNNGV. V shed 5 bases and J shed 0 bases, with 14 bases lying between them. The CDR3 runs 16 residues.

The chain joins TRBV5-1 to TRBJ1-6, with 9 nucleotides matching TRBD1. Looked up from germline, CDR1 is SGHRS and CDR2 is YFSETQ. This CDR3 is built from 17 residues. The trim removed 4 bases at V and 0 bases at J, leaving 5 bases unmatched. The CDR3 sequence is CASSPGQGSSYNSPLHF. CDR3 bases: TGCGCCAGCAGCCCAGGACAGGGGAGCTCCTATAATTCACCCCTCCACTTT.

Comments on this clone: This sample includes further DNA sequences coding for the same CDR3. The chain combines TRBV5-1 with TRBJ1-1, with 10 nucleotides matching TRBD1. The ends lost 3 bases at V and 5 bases at J; junction bases unmatched: 4. The CDR3 covers 14 residues. Germline V CDR1 and CDR2: SGHRS, YFSETQ. The DNA of the CDR3 is TGCGCCAGCAGCTCAGGACAGGGGGGGACTGAAGCTTTCTTT. It is translated as CASSSGQGGTEAFF.